A selection of T cell receptor beta chains follows, all from one sample in a study of T cell responses to AZD1222 COVID-19 vaccine. The protocol was immunoSEQ multiplex PCR, while the TCRdb copy is restricted to in-frame clones and leaves out a portion. The table has 150,000 to 200,000 clones, over 85% seen once. The material was peripheral blood, obtained on day 0 of AZD1222 vaccination. The origin of the receptors is an adult in good health. The CDR3 runs from the conserved cysteine through the conserved F or W. D genes are given only for firm matches. A clone size is listed for some rows: how often the clone was seen (once, few, many), or a class if it is expanded.

TRBV7-9	TRBJ1-1	few	NA	CASSLRTAASLNTEAFF	TGTGCCAGCAGCTTACGGACAGCCGCTTCCTTGAACACTGAAGCTTTCTTT
TRBV5-1	TRBJ2-1	NA	TRBD1	CASSISRTGDKNEQFF	TGCGCCAGCAGCATATCCAGGACAGGGGATAAGAATGAGCAGTTCTTC
TRBV7-9	TRBJ2-5	NA	TRBD2	CASSPNVAGVETQYF	TGTGCCAGCAGTCCAAACGTCGCGGGGGTAGAGACCCAGTACTTC
TRBV15	TRBJ2-1	NA	NA	CATSRNLGAEQFF	TGTGCCACCAGCCGCAACCTAGGCGCTGAGCAGTTCTTC
TRBV5-4	TRBJ1-2	NA	NA	CASSLQQGSNYGYTF	TGTGCCAGCAGCTTACAACAGGGCTCTAACTATGGCTACACCTTC
TRBV10-3	TRBJ2-1	NA	TRBD2	CAISELPGTSGNSYNEQFF	TGTGCCATCAGTGAGCTCCCCGGGACTAGCGGAAATTCCTACAATGAGCAGTTCTTC
TRBV6-1	TRBJ2-1	NA	TRBD1	CASSEGGQGYSEQFF	TGTGCCAGCAGTGAGGGAGGACAGGGTTACTCTGAGCAGTTCTTC
TRBV29-1	TRBJ2-1	NA	TRBD2	CSVEGLAGAKSYNEQFF	TGCAGCGTTGAAGGTCTAGCGGGAGCGAAGTCCTACAATGAGCAGTTCTTC
TRBV10-1	TRBJ2-7	NA	TRBD2	CASSDQAGDRKQYF	TGCGCCAGCAGTGATCAAGCGGGAGATCGGAAGCAGTACTTC
TRBV5-6	TRBJ1-3	NA	NA	CASSLGFGGNTIYF	TGTGCCAGCAGCTTAGGGTTTGGAGGAAACACCATATATTTT
TRBV28	TRBJ1-3	NA	TRBD1	CASSPFTGDLGNTIYF	TGTGCCAGCAGTCCTTTCACAGGGGATCTGGGAAACACCATATATTTT
TRBV4-2	TRBJ2-7	NA	NA	CASSQDLGNYEQYF	TGTGCCAGCAGCCAAGATCTAGGGAACTACGAGCAGTACTTC
TRBV4-2	TRBJ2-2	NA	TRBD1	CASSPRTGTGAGELFF	TGTGCCAGCAGCCCCCGAACAGGGACAGGGGCCGGGGAGCTGTTTTTT
TRBV24-1	TRBJ2-5	NA	TRBD2	CATSDTAGGEETQYF	TGTGCCACCAGTGATACAGCGGGAGGTGAAGAGACCCAGTACTTC
TRBV6-5	TRBJ1-2	NA	NA	CASRAPGLGNGYTF	TGTGCCAGCAGAGCCCCGGGCCTCGGGAATGGCTACACCTTC
TRBV30	TRBJ2-1	NA	NA	CAWSVSGDQFF	TGTGCCTGGAGTGTTAGCGGAGATCAGTTCTTC
TRBV23-1	TRBJ1-3	NA	TRBD1	CASSRGDRGPSGNTIYF	TGCGCCAGCAGCCGAGGTGACAGGGGGCCCTCTGGAAACACCATATATTTT